This T cell receptor beta chain was observed in a study of CD8+ T cells in alopecia areata. This CDR3 comprises 15 residues. Trimming took 2 bases from V and 8 from J; bases not matched to a gene: 8. Germline V CDR1 and CDR2: MGHDK, SYGVNS. The treatment denotes: oral pan-JAK inhibitor, 5-10 mg twice daily. Isolated RNA was reverse transcribed into cDNA used as the sequencing template. TCRdb's table, derived via immunoSEQ multiplex PCR, lists solely in-frame clones and lacks some. The sample consists of about 270,000 clones, 60% of them appearing once. Only a few counts were recorded for this clone. This TCR was recovered from a human donor with alopecia areata. The V call is TRBV25-1, the J call TRBJ1-2, with 10 bases lining up with TRBD1. Sequences were derived from CD4+ T cells sorted from blood, sampled around week 52, from a patient treated with tofacitinib. CDR3 residues: CASSEPGQGMGGYTF. CDR3 bases: TGTGCCAGCAGTGAACCGGGACAGGGGATGGGAGGCTACACCTTC.